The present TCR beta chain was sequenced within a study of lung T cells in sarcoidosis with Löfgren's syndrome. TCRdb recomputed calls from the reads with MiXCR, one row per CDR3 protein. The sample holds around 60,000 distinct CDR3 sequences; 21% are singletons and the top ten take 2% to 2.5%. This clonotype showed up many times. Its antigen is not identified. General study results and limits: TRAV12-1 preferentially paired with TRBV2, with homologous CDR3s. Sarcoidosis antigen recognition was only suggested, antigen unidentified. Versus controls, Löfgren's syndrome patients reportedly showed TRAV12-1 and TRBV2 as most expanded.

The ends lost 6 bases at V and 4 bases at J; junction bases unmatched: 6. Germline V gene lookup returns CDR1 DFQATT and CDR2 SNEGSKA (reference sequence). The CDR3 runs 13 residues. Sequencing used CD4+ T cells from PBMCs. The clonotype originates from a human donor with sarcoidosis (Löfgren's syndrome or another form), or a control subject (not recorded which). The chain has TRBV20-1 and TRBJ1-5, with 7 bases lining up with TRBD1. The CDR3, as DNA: TGCAGTGCCTCGGGACAGACGAATCAGCCCCAGCATTTT. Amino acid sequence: CSASGQTNQPQHF.